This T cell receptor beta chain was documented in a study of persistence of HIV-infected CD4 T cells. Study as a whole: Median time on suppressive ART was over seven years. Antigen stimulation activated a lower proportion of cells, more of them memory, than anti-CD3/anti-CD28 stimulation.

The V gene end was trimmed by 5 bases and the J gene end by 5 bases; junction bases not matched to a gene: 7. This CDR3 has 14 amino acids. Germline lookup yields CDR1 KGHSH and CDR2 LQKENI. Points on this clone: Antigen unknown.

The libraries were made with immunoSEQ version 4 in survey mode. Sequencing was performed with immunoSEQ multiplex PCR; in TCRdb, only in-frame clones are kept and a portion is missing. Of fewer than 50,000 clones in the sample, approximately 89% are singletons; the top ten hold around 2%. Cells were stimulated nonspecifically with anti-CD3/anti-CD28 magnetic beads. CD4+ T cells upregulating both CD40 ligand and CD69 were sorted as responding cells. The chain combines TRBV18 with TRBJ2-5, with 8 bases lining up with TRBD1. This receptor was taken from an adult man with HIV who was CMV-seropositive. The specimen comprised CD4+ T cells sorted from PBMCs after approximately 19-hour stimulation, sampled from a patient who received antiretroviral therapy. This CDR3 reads CASSSPGGWETQYF. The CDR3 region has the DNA TGTGCCAGCTCATCCCCAGGGGGCTGGGAGACCCAGTACTTC.